Each of the 18 T cell receptor beta chains below was sequenced from the same sample in a study of CD8+ T cells in alopecia areata (dated by TCRdb to the late 2010s). Taken with the paper, the label for treatment or condition translates to: oral pan-JAK inhibitor, 5-10 mg twice daily. Libraries were prepared through the immunoSEQ multiplex PCR assay. RNA was extracted from all samples and reverse transcribed into cDNA, which served as template for TCR sequencing. The clones in this table, taken by TCRdb from immuneACCESS, are in-frame only. Not every clone is retained; where verified, under half of the shortfall comes from an unresolved V gene, and the cause of the rest is unknown. The sample table shows around 180,000 clones, and under 80% are seen once. About 1.3% of the sample rests with the top ten. The source was CD4+ T cells sorted from blood, collected around week 50, from a patient treated with tofacitinib. These receptors all stem from a human donor with alopecia areata.

This clone occurred a few times. The chain is built from TRBV29-1 and TRBJ2-1; D possibly corresponds to TRBD1 (6 bases). Germline CDR1 SQVTM, CDR2 ANQGSEA. The CDR3 covers 11 residues. Trimming took off 6 bases at V and 6 bases at J, with 9 bases between the two ends. This CDR3 is CSVATGNEQFF. The CDR3 DNA is TGCAGCGTCGCGACAGGCAATGAGCAGTTCTTC.

The rearrangement joins TRBV29-1 to TRBJ2-7, with 11 bases fitting TRBD2. The CDR3 sequence is 14 residues long. J gave up 2 bases and V 6 bases, and 6 bases lay outside the gene matches. Germline V lookup: CDR1 SQVTM, CDR2 ANQGSEA. The CDR3, as DNA: TGCAGCGTAAAAACTAGCGGGGGAACCTACGAGCAGTACTTC. Translated: CSVKTSGGTYEQYF.

This sequence joins TRBV11-2 and TRBJ2-1, with TRBD1 identical over 9 bases. This CDR3 comprises 15 residues. V gave up 6 bases and J gave up 8 bases; unmatched junction bases: 11. Looked up from germline, CDR1 is SGHAT and CDR2 is FQNNGV. The CDR3: CASRPPGQGSYEQFF. Written as DNA, the CDR3 is TGTGCCAGCAGACCACCGGGACAGGGTAGCTATGAGCAGTTCTTC.

The chain recombines TRBV7-2 with TRBJ2-7, with unresolved D. The CDR3 runs to 15 residues. The V and J ends lost 5 bases and 0 bases respectively, with 14 bases between them. Looked up from germline, CDR1 is SGHTA and CDR2 is FQGNSA. The CDR3 here is CASSPDALRSYEQYF. As DNA, the CDR3 is TGTGCCAGCAGCCCGGACGCTCTGCGCTCCTACGAGCAGTACTTC. Looking up the rest from reference TRBV7-2 and TRBJ2-7 gives the full variable domain: GAGVSQSPSNKVTEKGKDVELRCDPISGHTALYWYRQSLGQGLEFLIYFQGNSAPDKSGLPSDRFSAERTGGSVSTLTIQRTQQEDSAVYLCASSPDALRSYEQYFGPGTRLTVT.

In its sample, this clone was seen once. The V call is TRBV6-5, the J call TRBJ1-1; 7 bases fit TRBD1. Germline-derived CDR1 and CDR2 are MNHEY and SVGAGI. Trimming cost V 5 bases and J 6 bases; bases outside gene matches: 9. CDR3 length equals 14 residues. The CDR3 DNA is TGTGCCAGCAGTCTTACAGGGGTTTGGGCTGAAGCTTTCTTT. Translating gives CASSLTGVWAEAFF.

This clone turned up a few times. The chain uses TRBV30 and TRBJ2-1; no definite D call. There are 13 residues in the CDR3. CDR1 GTSNPN and CDR2 SVGIG come from the germline V gene (reference sequence). V was pared by 2 bases and J by 14 bases, with 19 bases between. The CDR3 protein is CAWSLTGFGSKFF. For the CDR3, the DNA is TGTGCCTGGAGTTTAACGGGCTTCGGATCAAAGTTCTTC.

The chain has TRBV2 and TRBJ2-7; TRBD1 agrees at 7 bases. This CDR3 is 14 amino acids long. From germline, CDR1 is SNHLY and CDR2 FYNNEI. V gave up 5 bases and J gave up 7 bases; unmatched junction bases: 11. The CDR3 DNA follows: TGTGCCAGCAGTCTTGACAGGGATGTAGGGGAGCAGTACTTC. Protein product: CASSLDRDVGEQYF. Combining the CDR3 with reference TRBV2 and TRBJ2-7 gives the whole variable domain EPEVTQTPSHQVTQMGQEVILRCVPISNHLYFYWYRQILGQKVEFLVSFYNNEISEKSEIFDDQFSVERPDGSNFTLKIRSTKLEDSAMYFCASSLDRDVGEQYFGPGTRLTVT.

The chain has TRBV29-1 and TRBJ1-1; TRBD1 might be the D (5 bases). Germline values: CDR1 SQVTM, CDR2 ANQGSEA. V dropped 5 bases and J dropped 1 base, with 11 bases sitting between them. The CDR3 sequence is 13 residues long. Here the CDR3 DNA reads TGCAGCGTTATGGGACTTCGGAACACTGAAGCTTTCTTT. Translated: CSVMGLRNTEAFF. Looking up the rest from reference TRBV29-1 and TRBJ1-1 gives the full variable domain: SAVISQKPSRDICQRGTSLTIQCQVDSQVTMMFWYRQQPGQSLTLIATANQGSEATYESGFVIDKFPISRPNLTFSTLTVSNMSPEDSSIYLCSVMGLRNTEAFFGQGTRLTVV.

The chain combines TRBV15 with TRBJ2-1; 8 bases agree with TRBD2. The CDR3 runs 15 residues. V dropped 2 bases and J dropped 8; count of bases not matched to a gene: 8. Germline-derived CDR1 and CDR2 are LNHNV and YYDKDF (reference sequence). CDR3 protein: CATSRSGTSRDEQFF. In nucleotides, the CDR3 is TGTGCCACCAGCAGATCCGGGACTAGTCGCGATGAGCAGTTCTTC. The whole variable domain, filled in from reference TRBV15 and TRBJ2-1, reads DAMVIQNPRYQVTQFGKPVTLSCSQTLNHNVMYWYQQKSSQAPKLLFHYYDKDFNNEADTPDNFQSRRPNTSFCFLDIRSPGLGDTAMYLCATSRSGTSRDEQFFGPGTRLTVL.

This rearrangement joins TRBV7-3 to TRBJ2-6; the D is unclear. V gave up 3 bases and J gave up 1 base, with 7 bases separating them. The CDR3 is made up of 15 amino acids. CDR1 and CDR2 (germline): SGHTA, FQGTGA. DNA for the CDR3: TGTGCCAGCAGCTTGGTTGGTTCTGGGGCCAACGTCCTGACTTTC. Translation gives CASSLVGSGANVLTF. The whole variable domain, filled in from reference TRBV7-3 and TRBJ2-6, reads GAGVSQTPSNKVTEKGKYVELRCDPISGHTALYWYRQSLGQGPEFLIYFQGTGAADDSGLPNDRFFAVRPEGSVSTLKIQRTERGDSAVYLCASSLVGSGANVLTFGAGSRLTVL.

The J gene is TRBJ2-5, the V gene TRBV4-3, with D perhaps given as TRBD1 or TRBD2 (5 bases each). Trimming left V 3 bases short and J 5 bases short, with 10 bases between. CDR1 is LGHNA and CDR2 is YSLEER in the germline V gene. The CDR3 contains 13 residues. This chain's CDR3 is CASSQGVRETQYF. CDR3 nucleotide sequence: TGCGCCAGCAGCCAGGGGGTGAGGGAGACCCAGTACTTC.

The rearrangement uses TRBV7-3 and TRBJ2-2; the D is unclear. Looked up from germline, CDR1 is SGHTA and CDR2 is FQGTGA. The CDR3 length is 12 residues. Trimming took off 6 bases at V and 3 bases at J, with 5 bases between the two ends. CDR3: CASRQDTGELFF. The CDR3 bases are TGTGCCAGCAGGCAAGACACCGGGGAGCTGTTTTTT.

This CDR3 reads CAAMAVTDTQYF. The CDR3, as DNA: TGTGCCGCAATGGCAGTCACAGATACGCAGTATTTT. The V call is TRBV30, the J call TRBJ2-3; D is undetermined. CDR3 length equals 12 residues. CDR1 is GTSNPN, CDR2 SVGIG, per germline (reference sequence). V lost 8 bases to trimming and J lost 2 bases, with 11 bases between them.

This clone was detected ten times or more. This chain connects TRBV6-6 to TRBJ2-7; maybe TRBD1 (6 bases). From germline, CDR1 is MNHNY and CDR2 SVGAGI (reference sequence). The CDR3 loop spans 15 amino acids. V lost 3 bases, J lost 2 bases, and 14 bases lay in between. CDR3 in amino acids: CASSYGRGSPYEQYF. As DNA, the CDR3 is TGTGCCAGCAGTTATGGCAGGGGTTCTCCCTACGAGCAGTACTTC.

This clone was seen only a few times. A read error may account for a junction end that differs from germline. V gene TRBV5-6 combines with J gene TRBJ2-3, with D unresolved. The CDR3 totals 11 residues. In germline, CDR1 is SGHDT, CDR2 YYEEEE. DNA of the CDR3: TGTGCCAGCAGCTTGCAAGATATGCAGTATTTT. This gives the protein CASSLQDMQYF.

This clone has more than one count but fewer than ten. The J gene is TRBJ2-1, the V gene TRBV4-3, with TRBD2 matching 13 bases. The V gene's germline CDR1 is LGHNA and CDR2 YSLEER. The J segment lost 2 bases and the V segment lost 4 bases, leaving 5 bases of the junction unmatched. CDR3 length: 17 amino acids. The chain's CDR3 is CASSPGLAGDPYNEQFF. In nucleotides, the CDR3 is TGCGCCAGCAGCCCAGGACTAGCGGGGGACCCCTACAATGAGCAGTTCTTC.

The chain carries TRBV28 and TRBJ2-3; 14 nucleotides line up with TRBD2. Germline V lookup: CDR1 MDHEN, CDR2 SYDVKM. The J segment lost 5 bases and the V segment lost 9 bases, leaving 1 base of the junction unmatched. The CDR3 totals 13 residues. The CDR3 spells CASGTSGGDTQYF. CDR3 nucleotide sequence: TGTGCCAGTGGGACTAGCGGGGGAGATACGCAGTATTTT.

The chain employs TRBV7-9 and TRBJ2-1, with TRBD2 as a possible D gene (6 bases). Trimming pared 3 bases from V and 9 bases from J, leaving 12 bases between. The CDR3 extends over 13 amino acids. Per the germline V gene, CDR1 is SEHNR and CDR2 is FQNEAQ (reference sequence). The CDR3 DNA reads TGTGCCAGCAGCTTGCTGACTAGTCCTGAGCAGTTCTTC. Translated, it gives CASSLLTSPEQFF.